Below are 10 T cell receptor beta chains sequenced from a single sample in a study of T cell repertoires in cytomegalovirus infection. These receptors have no identified antigens. TCRdb reprocessed the reads via MiXCR and lists one record per CDR3 protein. The sample lists 700,000 to 950,000 distinct CDR3 sequences, 32% occurring once. Source: cultured CD8+ T cells from PBMCs, taken from culture after CMV antigen stimulation. These receptor sequences come from a human donor in good health (CMV status not recorded). Some clones in this sample may be carry-over from other donors' samples.

The genes are TRBV6-5 and TRBJ1-1; D perhaps matches TRBD1 (5 bases). The CDR3 length is 13 residues. CDR1 MNHEY and CDR2 SVGAGI come from the germline V gene. V was clipped by 0 bases and J by 4 bases, with 6 bases between them. The CDR3 region is CASSYSRATEAFF. In DNA form, the CDR3 reads TGTGCCAGCAGTTACTCCAGGGCCACTGAAGCTTTCTTT.

This clonotype has just a few counts. This sequence joins TRBV5-1 and TRBJ2-5; D tentatively reads TRBD1 or TRBD2 (6 bases each). V was cut by 9 bases and J by 1 base, with 22 bases left in between. Per germline, CDR1 SGHRS and CDR2 YFSETQ. The CDR3 consists of 16 residues. CDR3 region: CATRKGGTPSQETQYF. In DNA form, the CDR3 reads TGCGCCACCCGGAAAGGGGGGACACCAAGCCAAGAGACCCAGTACTTC.

V gene TRBV4-3 combines with J gene TRBJ2-1; 10 positions agree with TRBD1. Germline loops: CDR1 LGHNA, CDR2 YSLEER. With V trimmed by 0 bases and J by 9 bases, 8 bases remained unmatched. This CDR3 is 16 amino acids long. The CDR3 here is CASSQDSRGQGSEQFF. CDR3 nucleotides: TGCGCCAGCAGCCAAGATTCTAGGGGACAGGGGAGTGAGCAGTTCTTC.

This clonotype was seen more than once but under ten times. The chain employs TRBV6-1 and TRBJ2-7; D ambiguous. Trimming removed 3 bases from V and 7 bases from J, with 7 bases in between. The germline V gene has CDR1 MNHNS and CDR2 SASEGT. The CDR3 runs to 11 residues. The CDR3 protein is CASSEGREQYF. The DNA for the CDR3 is TGTGCCAGCAGTGAGGGTCGGGAGCAGTACTTC.

This clonotype came up many times. V and J are TRBV7-6 and TRBJ2-1; D uncertain. The CDR3 is 13 residues long. Germline values: CDR1 SGHVS, CDR2 FNYEAQ. V was shortened by 3 bases and J by 4 bases, with 7 bases between the two germline ends. For the CDR3, the DNA is TGTGCCAGCAGCTTTGGCCAGTACAATGAGCAGTTCTTC. This codes for CASSFGQYNEQFF.

A word on this clonotype: One end of the junction is discordant with germline, which a read error may explain. The gene calls are TRBV7-4 and TRBJ1-1; no reliable D call. This CDR3 is built from 12 residues. Germline CDR1 reads SGHVT; CDR2 reads SQSDAQ. The CDR3 DNA sequence: TGTGTCAGCAGCCTAAGGTCCACTGAAGCTTTCTTT. It translates to CVSSLRSTEAFF.

This clonotype was counted only a few times. The chain is built from TRBV6-1 and TRBJ2-7; D call uncertain. V was pared by 7 bases and J by 3 bases, with 16 bases between. The CDR3 is 14 amino acids. The V gene's germline CDR1 is MNHNS and CDR2 SASEGT. DNA for the CDR3: TGTGCCAGCACCGAAGTAGGGTTGGACTACGAGCAGTACGTC. Translation gives CASTEVGLDYEQYV.

This clonotype was counted a few times. This chain connects TRBV7-2 to TRBJ2-5, with 11 nucleotides matching TRBD2. Looked up from germline, CDR1 is SGHTA and CDR2 is FQGNSA. The trim removed 5 bases at V and 5 bases at J, leaving 13 bases unmatched. The CDR3 runs 17 residues. DNA of the CDR3: TGTGCCAGCAGCCAAGGGACTAGCGGAACCGGAGGGGAGACCCAGTACTTC. Amino acids: CASSQGTSGTGGETQYF.

In the case of this clonotype: A junction boundary mismatches the germline segment, possibly from a read error. The J gene is TRBJ1-2, the V gene TRBV5-1; 8 bases fit TRBD1. The CDR3 has 14 amino acids. The germline V gene encodes CDR1 SGHRS and CDR2 YFSETQ. The CDR3 protein is CANSPGTGEYGYTF. CDR3 nucleotides: TGCGCCAACAGCCCTGGGACAGGAGAATATGGCTACACCTTC.

This clonotype occurred many times. The J gene is TRBJ2-7, the V gene TRBV7-2; the match to TRBD1 covers 8 bases. V lost 5 bases to trimming and J lost 0 bases; unmatched junction nucleotides: 12. Germline V lookup: CDR1 SGHTA, CDR2 FQGNSA. This CDR3 contains 17 residues. CDR3 in DNA: TGTGCCAGCAGCACGCGGACAGGGATCGGTAGCTCCTACGAGCAGTACTTC. Translation: CASSTRTGIGSSYEQYF.